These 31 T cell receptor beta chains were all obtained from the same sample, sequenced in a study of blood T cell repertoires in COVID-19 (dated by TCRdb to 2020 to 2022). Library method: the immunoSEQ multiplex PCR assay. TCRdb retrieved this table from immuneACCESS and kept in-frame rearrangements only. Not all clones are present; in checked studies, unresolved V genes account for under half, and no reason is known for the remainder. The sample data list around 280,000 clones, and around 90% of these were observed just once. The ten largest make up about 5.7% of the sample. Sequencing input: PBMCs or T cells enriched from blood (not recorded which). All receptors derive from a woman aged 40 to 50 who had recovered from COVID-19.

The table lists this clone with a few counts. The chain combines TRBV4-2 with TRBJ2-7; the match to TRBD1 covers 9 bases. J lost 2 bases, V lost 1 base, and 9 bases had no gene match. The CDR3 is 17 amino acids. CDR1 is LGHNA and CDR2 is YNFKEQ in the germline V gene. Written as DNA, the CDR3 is TGTGCCAGCAGCCAAGCCCCTACAGGGGGCGCACCCTACGAGCAGTACTTC. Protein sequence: CASSQAPTGGAPYEQYF.

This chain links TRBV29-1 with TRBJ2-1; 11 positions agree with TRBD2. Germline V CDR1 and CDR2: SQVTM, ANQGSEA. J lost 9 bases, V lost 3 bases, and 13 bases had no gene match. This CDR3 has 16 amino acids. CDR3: CSVDRLAGGGAGEQFF. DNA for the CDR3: TGCAGCGTTGACCGGCTAGCGGGAGGAGGTGCGGGTGAGCAGTTCTTC.

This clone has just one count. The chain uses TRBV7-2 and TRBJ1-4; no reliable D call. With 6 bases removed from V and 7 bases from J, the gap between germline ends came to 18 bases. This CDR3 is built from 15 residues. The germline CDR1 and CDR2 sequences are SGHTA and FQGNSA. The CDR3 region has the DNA TGTGCCAGCAGTCCCGCACGGGAATTGGTTGAAAAACTGTTTTTT. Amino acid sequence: CASSPARELVEKLFF.

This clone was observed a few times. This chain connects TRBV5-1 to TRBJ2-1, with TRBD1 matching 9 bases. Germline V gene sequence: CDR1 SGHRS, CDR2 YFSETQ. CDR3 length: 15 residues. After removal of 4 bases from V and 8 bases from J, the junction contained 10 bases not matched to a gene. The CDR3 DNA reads TGCGCCAGCAGCCCCGGGACAGGGAGGGTCCATGAGCAGTTCTTC. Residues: CASSPGTGRVHEQFF.

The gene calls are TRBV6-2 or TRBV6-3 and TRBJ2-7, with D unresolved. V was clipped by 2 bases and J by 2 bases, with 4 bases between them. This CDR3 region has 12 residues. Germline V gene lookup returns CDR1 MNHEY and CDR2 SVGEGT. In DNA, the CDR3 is TGTGCCAGCAGTTACCGCGCCTACGAGCAGTACTTC. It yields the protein CASSYRAYEQYF.

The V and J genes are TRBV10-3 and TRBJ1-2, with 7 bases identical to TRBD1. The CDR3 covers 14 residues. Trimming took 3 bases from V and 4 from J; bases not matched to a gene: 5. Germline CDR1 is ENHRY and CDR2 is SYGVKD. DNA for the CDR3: TGTGCCATCAGTGACCAGACAGGGACCTATGGCTACACCTTC. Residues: CAISDQTGTYGYTF.

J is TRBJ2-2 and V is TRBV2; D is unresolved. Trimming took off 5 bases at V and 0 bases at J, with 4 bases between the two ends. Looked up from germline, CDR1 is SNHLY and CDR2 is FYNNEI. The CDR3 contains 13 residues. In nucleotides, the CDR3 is TGTGCCAGCAGTATCGCGAACACCGGGGAGCTGTTTTTT. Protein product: CASSIANTGELFF.

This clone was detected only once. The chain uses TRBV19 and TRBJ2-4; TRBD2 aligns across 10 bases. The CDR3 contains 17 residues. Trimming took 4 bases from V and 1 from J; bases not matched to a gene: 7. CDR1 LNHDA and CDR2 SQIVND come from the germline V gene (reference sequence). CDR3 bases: TGTGCCAGTAGTAAGGCTAGCGGGAGTTTGGCCAAAAACATTCAGTACTTC. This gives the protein CASSKASGSLAKNIQYF. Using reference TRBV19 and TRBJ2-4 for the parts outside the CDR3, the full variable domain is DGGITQSPKYLFRKEGQNVTLSCEQNLNHDAMYWYRQDPGQGLRLIYYSQIVNDFQKGDIAEGYSVSREKKESFPLTVTSAQKNPTAFYLCASSKASGSLAKNIQYFGAGTRLSVL.

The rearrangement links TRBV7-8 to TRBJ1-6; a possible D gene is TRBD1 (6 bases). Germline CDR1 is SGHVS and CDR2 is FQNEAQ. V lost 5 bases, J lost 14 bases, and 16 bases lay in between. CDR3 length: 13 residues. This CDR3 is CASSKQGPNSLHF. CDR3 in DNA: TGTGCCAGCAGCAAACAGGGACCCAATTCCCTCCACTTT.

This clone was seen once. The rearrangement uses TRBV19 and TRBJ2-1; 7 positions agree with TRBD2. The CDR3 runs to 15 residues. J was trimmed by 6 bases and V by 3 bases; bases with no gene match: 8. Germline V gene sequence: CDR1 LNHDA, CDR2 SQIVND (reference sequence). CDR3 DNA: TGTGCCAGTAGTATTGACGGGAGGTTTGGCAATGAGCAGTTCTTC. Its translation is CASSIDGRFGNEQFF.

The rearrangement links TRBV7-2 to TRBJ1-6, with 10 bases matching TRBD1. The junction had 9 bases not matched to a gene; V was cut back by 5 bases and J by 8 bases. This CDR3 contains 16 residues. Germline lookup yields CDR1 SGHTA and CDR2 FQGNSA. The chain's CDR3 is CASSPYRQGADSPLHF. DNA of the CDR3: TGTGCCAGCAGCCCGTATAGACAGGGGGCTGATTCACCCCTCCACTTT.

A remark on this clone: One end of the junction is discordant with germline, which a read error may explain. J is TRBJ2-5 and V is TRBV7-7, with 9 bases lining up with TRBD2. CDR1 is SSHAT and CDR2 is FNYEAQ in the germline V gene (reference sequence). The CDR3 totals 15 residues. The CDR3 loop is CASSPSGGTQETQYF. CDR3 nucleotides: TGTGCTAGCAGCCCGAGCGGGGGGACCCAAGAGACCCAGTACTTC.

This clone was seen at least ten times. The CDR3: CSVARQGNYGYTF. Written as DNA, the CDR3 is TGCAGCGTTGCGCGACAGGGTAACTATGGCTACACCTTC. The chain employs TRBV29-1 and TRBJ1-2, with 7 bases fitting TRBD1. J was trimmed by 1 base and V by 4 bases; bases with no gene match: 3. This CDR3 spans 13 amino acids. Germline V gene sequence: CDR1 SQVTM, CDR2 ANQGSEA.

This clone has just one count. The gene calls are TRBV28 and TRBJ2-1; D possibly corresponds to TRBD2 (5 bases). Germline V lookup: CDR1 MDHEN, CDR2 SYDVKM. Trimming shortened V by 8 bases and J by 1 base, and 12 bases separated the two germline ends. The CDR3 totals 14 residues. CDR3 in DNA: TGTGCCAGCCGTGACTCGGGGTCCTACAATGAGCAGTTCTTC. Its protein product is CASRDSGSYNEQFF.

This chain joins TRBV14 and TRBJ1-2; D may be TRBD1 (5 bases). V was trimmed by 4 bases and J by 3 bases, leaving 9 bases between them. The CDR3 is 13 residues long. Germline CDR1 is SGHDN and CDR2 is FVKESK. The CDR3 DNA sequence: TGTGCCAGCAGCCTCAGGGTGGACTATGGCTACACCTTC. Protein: CASSLRVDYGYTF.

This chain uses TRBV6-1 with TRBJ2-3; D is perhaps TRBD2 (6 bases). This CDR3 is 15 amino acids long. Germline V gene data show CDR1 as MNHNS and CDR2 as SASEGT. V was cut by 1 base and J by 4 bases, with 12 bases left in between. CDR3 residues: CASSEDLSGPDTQYF. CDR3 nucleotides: TGTGCCAGCAGTGAAGACCTGAGCGGGCCAGATACGCAGTATTTT.

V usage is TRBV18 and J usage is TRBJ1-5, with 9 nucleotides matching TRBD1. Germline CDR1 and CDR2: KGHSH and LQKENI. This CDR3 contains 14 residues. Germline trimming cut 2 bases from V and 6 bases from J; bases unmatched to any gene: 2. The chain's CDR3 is CASSPGQGSQPQHF. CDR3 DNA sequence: TGTGCCAGCTCACCAGGACAGGGGAGTCAGCCCCAGCATTTT.

The CDR3 nucleotides read TGTGCCAGCTCAAGGGACAGGGGGAGTACGGCGAACACTGAAGCTTTCTTT. It is translated as CASSRDRGSTANTEAFF. The chain joins TRBV18 to TRBJ1-1, with 11 bases that match TRBD1. V shed 5 bases, J shed 1 base, and the junction held 9 bases outside the gene matches. The CDR3 sequence is 17 residues long. Germline CDR1 and CDR2: KGHSH and LQKENI. Supplemented by reference TRBV18 and TRBJ1-1, the full variable domain reads NAGVMQNPRHLVRRRGQEARLRCSPMKGHSHVYWYRQLPEEGLKFMVYLQKENIIDESGMPKERFSAEFPKEGPSILRIQQVVRGDSAAYFCASSRDRGSTANTEAFFGQGTRLTVV.

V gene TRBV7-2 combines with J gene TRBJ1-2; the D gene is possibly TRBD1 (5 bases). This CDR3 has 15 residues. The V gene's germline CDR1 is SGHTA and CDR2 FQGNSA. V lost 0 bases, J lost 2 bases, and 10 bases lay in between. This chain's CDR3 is CASSLAFGANYGYTF. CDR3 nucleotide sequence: TGTGCCAGCAGCTTAGCGTTTGGGGCAAACTATGGCTACACCTTC.

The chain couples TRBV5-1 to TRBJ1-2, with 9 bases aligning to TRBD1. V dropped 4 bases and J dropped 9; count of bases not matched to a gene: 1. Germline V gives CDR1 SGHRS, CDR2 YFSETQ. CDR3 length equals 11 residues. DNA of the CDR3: TGCGCCAGCAGCACAGGGGGCAGCTACACCTTC. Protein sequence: CASSTGGSYTF.

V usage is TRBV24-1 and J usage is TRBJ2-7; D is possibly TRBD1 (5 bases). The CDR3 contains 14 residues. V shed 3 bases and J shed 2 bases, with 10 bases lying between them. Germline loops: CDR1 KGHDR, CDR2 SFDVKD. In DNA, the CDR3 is TGTGCCACCAGTGATAGTAAGGACACCTACGAGCAGTACTTC. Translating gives CATSDSKDTYEQYF.

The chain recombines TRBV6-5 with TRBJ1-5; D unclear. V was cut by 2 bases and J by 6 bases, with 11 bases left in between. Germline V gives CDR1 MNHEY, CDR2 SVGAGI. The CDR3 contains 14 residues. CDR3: CASSYAESGQPQHF. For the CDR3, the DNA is TGTGCCAGCAGTTACGCAGAATCGGGTCAGCCCCAGCATTTT.

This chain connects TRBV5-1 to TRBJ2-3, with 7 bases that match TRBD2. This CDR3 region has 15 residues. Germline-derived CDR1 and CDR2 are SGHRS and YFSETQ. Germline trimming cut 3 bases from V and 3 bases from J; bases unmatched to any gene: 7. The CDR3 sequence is CASSSAGWETDTQYF. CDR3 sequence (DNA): TGCGCCAGCAGCTCAGCGGGATGGGAAACAGATACGCAGTATTTT.

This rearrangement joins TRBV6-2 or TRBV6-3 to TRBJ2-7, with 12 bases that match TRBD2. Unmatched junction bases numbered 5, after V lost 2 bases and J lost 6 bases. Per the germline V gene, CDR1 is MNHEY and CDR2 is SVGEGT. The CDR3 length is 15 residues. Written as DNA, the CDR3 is TGTGCCAGCAGTTACCCGACTAGCGGGAGTCTCGAGCAGTACTTC. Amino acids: CASSYPTSGSLEQYF.

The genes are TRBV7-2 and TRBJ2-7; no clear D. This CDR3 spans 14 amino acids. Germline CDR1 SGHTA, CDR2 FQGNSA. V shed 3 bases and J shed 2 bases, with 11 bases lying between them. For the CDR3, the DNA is TGTGCCAGCAGCTTTTCTAGTTCCACCTACGAGCAGTACTTC. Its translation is CASSFSSSTYEQYF.

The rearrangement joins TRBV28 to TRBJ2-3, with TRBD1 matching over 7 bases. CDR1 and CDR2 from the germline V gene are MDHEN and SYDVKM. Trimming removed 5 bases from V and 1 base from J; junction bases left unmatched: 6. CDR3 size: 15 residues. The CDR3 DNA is TGTGCCAGCAGTGGGACAGTGGGGGGCACAGATACGCAGTATTTT. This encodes CASSGTVGGTDTQYF.

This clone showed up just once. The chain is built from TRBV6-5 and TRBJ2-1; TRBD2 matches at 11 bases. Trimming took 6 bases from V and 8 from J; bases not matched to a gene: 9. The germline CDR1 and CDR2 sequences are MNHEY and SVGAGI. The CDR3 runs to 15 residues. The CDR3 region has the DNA TGTGCCAGCAGACTTACTAGCGGGAGTATCGATGAGCAGTTCTTC. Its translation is CASRLTSGSIDEQFF.

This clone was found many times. In nucleotides, the CDR3 is TGTGCCAGTAGTATTAGTCTGAACACTGAAGCTTTCTTT. It translates to CASSISLNTEAFF. The V and J genes are TRBV19 and TRBJ1-1; D is uncertain. The V end was cut by 3 bases, the J end by 0 bases, with 5 bases between. CDR1 and CDR2 from the germline V gene are LNHDA and SQIVND (reference sequence). The CDR3 has 13 residues. Full variable domain (missing parts from reference TRBV19 and TRBJ1-1): DGGITQSPKYLFRKEGQNVTLSCEQNLNHDAMYWYRQDPGQGLRLIYYSQIVNDFQKGDIAEGYSVSREKKESFPLTVTSAQKNPTAFYLCASSISLNTEAFFGQGTRLTVV.

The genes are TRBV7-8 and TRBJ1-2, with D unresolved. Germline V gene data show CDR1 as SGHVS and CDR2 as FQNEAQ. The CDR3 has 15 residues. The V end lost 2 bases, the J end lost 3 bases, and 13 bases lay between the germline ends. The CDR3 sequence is CASSLLRVGDYGYTF. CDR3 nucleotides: TGTGCCAGCAGCTTACTAAGGGTGGGAGACTATGGCTACACCTTC.

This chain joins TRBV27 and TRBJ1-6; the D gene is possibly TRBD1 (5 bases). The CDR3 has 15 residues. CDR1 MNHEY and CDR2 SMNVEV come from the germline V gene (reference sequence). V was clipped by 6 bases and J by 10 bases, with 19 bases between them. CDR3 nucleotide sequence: TGTGCCAGCAGCCCTCGCAGGGATGGTTGGTCACCCCTCCACTTT. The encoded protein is CASSPRRDGWSPLHF.

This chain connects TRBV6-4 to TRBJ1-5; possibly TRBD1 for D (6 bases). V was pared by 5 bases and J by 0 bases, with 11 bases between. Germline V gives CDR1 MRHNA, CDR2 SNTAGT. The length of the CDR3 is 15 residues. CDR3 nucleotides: TGTGCCAGCAGTTGGGCAGGGGATAGCAATCAGCCCCAGCATTTT. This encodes CASSWAGDSNQPQHF.